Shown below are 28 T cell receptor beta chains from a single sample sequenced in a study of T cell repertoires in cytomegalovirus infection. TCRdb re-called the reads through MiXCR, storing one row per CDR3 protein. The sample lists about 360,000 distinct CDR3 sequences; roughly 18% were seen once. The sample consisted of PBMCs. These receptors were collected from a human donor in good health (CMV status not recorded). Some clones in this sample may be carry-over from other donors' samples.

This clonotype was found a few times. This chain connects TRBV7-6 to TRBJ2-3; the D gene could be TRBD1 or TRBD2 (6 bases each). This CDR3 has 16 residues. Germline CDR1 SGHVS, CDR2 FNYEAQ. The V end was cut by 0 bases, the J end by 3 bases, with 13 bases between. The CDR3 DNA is TGTGCCAGCAGCTTAGCCCCGGGGGCTAGTACAGATACGCAGTATTTT. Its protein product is CASSLAPGASTDTQYF.

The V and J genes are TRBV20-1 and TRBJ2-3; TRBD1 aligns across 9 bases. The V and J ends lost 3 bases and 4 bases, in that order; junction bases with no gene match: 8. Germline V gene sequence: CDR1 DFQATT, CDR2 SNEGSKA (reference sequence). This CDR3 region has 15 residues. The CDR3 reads CSASGGTGYPDTQYF. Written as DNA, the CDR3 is TGCAGTGCTAGCGGCGGGACAGGGTATCCAGATACGCAGTATTTT.

CDR3: CASSSQYQETQYF. The CDR3 DNA is TGTGCCAGCAGTTCCCAGTACCAAGAGACCCAGTACTTC. The J gene is TRBJ2-5, the V gene TRBV27; D is uncertain. The ends were cut back, 4 bases at V and 0 bases at J, with 6 bases in the middle. The V gene's germline CDR1 is MNHEY and CDR2 SMNVEV (reference sequence). CDR3 length: 13 residues.

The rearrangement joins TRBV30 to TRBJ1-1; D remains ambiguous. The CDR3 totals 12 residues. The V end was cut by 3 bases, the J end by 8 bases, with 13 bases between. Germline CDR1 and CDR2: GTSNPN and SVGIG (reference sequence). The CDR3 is CAWSPAGFEAFF. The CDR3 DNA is TGTGCCTGGAGCCCCGCGGGGTTCGAAGCTTTCTTT.

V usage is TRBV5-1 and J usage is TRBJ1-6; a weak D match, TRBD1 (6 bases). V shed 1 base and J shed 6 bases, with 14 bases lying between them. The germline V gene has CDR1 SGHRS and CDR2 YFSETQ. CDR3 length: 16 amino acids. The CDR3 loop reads CASSLLPGEVNSPLHF. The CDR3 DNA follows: TGCGCCAGCAGCTTGTTGCCAGGGGAAGTTAATTCACCCCTCCACTTT.

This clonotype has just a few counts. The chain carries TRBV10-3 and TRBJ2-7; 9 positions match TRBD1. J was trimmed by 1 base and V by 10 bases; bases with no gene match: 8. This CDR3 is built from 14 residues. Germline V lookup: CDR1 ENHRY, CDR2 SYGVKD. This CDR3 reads CASQSGTGSYEQYF. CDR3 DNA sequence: TGTGCCAGCCAATCCGGGACAGGGTCCTACGAGCAGTACTTC.

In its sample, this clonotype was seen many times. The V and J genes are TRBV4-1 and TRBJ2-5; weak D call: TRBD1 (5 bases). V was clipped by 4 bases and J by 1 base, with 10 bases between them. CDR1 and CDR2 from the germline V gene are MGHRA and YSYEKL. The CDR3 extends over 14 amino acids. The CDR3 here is CASSLTVLQETQYF. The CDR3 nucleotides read TGCGCCAGCAGCCTGACAGTACTCCAAGAGACCCAGTACTTC.

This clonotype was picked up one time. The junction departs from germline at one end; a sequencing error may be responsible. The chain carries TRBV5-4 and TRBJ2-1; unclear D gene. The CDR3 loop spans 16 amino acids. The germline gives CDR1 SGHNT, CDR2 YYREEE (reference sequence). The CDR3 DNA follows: TGTGCCAGCAGCTTAGGGTGGGCGGCCTCCTACAATGAGCTGTTCTTC. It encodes CASSLGWAASYNELFF.

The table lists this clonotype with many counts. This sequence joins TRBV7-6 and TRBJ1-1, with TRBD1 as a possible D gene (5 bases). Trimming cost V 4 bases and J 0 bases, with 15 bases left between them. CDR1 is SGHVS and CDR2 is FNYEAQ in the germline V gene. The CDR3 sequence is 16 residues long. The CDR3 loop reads CASSSSGPPMNTEAFF. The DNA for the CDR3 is TGTGCCAGCAGCTCATCAGGGCCGCCTATGAACACTGAAGCTTTCTTT. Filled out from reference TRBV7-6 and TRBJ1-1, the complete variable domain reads GAGVSQSPRYKVTKRGQDVALRCDPISGHVSLYWYRQALGQGPEFLTYFNYEAQQDKSGLPNDRFSAERPEGSISTLTIQRTEQRDSAMYRCASSSSGPPMNTEAFFGQGTRLTVV.

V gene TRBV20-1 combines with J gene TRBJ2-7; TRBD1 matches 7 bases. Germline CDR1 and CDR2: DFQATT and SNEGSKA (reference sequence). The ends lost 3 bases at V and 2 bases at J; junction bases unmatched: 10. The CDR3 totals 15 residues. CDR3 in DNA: TGCAGTGCTAGCCACAGGGGTACTTTTGCCTACGAGCAGTACTTC. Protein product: CSASHRGTFAYEQYF.

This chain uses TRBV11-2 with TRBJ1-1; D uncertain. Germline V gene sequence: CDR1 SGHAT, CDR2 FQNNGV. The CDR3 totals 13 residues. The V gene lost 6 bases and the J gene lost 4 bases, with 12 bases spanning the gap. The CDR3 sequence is CASRPRDGTEAFF. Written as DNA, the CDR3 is TGTGCCAGCAGACCCCGGGATGGCACTGAAGCTTTCTTT. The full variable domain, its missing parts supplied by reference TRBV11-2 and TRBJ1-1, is EAGVAQSPRYKIIEKRQSVAFWCNPISGHATLYWYQQILGQGPKLLIQFQNNGVVDDSQLPKDRFSAERLKGVDSTLKIQPAKLEDSAVYLCASRPRDGTEAFFGQGTRLTVV.

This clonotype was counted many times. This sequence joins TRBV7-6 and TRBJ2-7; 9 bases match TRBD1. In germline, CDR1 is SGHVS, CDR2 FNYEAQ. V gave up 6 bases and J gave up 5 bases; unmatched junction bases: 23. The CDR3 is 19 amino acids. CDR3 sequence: CASSSLWRYVGQGYDEQYF. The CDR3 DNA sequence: TGTGCCAGCAGTTCCCTATGGCGCTATGTGGGACAGGGTTACGACGAGCAGTACTTC.

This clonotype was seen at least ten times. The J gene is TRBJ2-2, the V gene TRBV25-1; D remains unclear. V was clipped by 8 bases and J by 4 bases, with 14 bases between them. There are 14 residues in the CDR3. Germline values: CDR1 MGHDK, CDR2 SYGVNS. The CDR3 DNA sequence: TGTGCCAGCCAAGCTCGGGCGAGCACCGGGGAGCTGTTTTTT. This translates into CASQARASTGELFF. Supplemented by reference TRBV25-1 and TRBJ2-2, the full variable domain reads EADIYQTPRYLVIGTGKKITLECSQTMGHDKMYWYQQDPGMELHLIHYSYGVNSTEKGDLSSESTVSRIRTEHFPLTLESARPSHTSQYLCASQARASTGELFFGEGSRLTVL.

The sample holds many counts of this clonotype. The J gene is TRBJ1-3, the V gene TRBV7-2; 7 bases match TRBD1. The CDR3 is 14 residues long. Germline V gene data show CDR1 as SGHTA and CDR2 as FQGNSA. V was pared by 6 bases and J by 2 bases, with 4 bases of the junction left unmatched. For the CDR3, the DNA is TGTGCCAGCAGATTTACAGGGGCTGGAAACACCATATATTTT. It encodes CASRFTGAGNTIYF.

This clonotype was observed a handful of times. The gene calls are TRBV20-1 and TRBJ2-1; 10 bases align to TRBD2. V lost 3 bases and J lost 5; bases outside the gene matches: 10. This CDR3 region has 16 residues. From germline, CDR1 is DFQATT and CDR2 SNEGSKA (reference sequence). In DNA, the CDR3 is TGCAGTGCTAGTTTGGATCTAGCGGGGGTTGACAATGAGCAGTTCTTC. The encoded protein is CSASLDLAGVDNEQFF.

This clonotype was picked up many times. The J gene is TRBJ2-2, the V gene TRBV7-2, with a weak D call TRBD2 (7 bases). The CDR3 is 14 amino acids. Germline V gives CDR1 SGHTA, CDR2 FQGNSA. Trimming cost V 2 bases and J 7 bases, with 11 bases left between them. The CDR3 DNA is TGTGCCAGCAGCTTACGGGGGGCCCACGGGGAGCTGTTTTTT. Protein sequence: CASSLRGAHGELFF.

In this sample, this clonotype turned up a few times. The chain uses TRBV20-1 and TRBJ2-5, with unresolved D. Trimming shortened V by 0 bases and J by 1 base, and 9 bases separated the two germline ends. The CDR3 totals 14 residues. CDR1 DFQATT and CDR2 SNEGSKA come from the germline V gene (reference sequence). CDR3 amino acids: CSARDARTQETQYF. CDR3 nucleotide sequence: TGCAGTGCTAGAGATGCGAGGACCCAAGAGACCCAGTACTTC.

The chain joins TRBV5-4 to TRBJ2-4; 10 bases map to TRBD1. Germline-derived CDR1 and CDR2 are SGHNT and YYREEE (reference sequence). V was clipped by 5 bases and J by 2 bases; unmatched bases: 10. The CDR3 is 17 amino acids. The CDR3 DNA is TGTGCCAGCAGGATACACCGGGACAGGGGAACCAAAAACATTCAGTACTTC. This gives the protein CASRIHRDRGTKNIQYF.

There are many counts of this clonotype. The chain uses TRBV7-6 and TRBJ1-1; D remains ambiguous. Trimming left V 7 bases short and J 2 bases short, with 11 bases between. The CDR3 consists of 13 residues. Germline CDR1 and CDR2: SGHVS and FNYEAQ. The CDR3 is CASTRSKNTEAFF. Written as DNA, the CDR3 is TGTGCCAGCACCAGATCGAAAAACACTGAAGCTTTCTTT.

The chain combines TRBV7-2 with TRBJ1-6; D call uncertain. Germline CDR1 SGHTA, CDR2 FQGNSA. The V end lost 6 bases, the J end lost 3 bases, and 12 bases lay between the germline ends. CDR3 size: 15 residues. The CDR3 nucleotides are TGTGCCAGCAGGAGTCAGGCCCTCTATAATTCACCCCTCCACTTT. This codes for CASRSQALYNSPLHF.

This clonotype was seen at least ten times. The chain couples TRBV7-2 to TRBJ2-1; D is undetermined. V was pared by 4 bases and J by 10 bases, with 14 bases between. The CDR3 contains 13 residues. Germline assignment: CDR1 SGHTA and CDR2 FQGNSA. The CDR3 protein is CASSSPPQSEQFF. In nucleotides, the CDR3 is TGTGCCAGCAGCTCCCCCCCCCAATCGGAGCAGTTCTTC.

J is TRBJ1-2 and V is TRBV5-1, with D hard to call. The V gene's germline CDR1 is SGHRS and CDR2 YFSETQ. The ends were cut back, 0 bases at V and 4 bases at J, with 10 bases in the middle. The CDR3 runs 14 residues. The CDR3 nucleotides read TGCGCCAGCAGCTTGGGGGGAGCCTCCTATGGCTACACCTTC. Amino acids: CASSLGGASYGYTF.

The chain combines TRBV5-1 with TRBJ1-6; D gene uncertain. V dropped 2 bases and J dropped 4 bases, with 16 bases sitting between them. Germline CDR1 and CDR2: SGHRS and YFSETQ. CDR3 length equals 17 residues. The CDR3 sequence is CASSFTGPRGYNSPLHF. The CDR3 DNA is TGCGCCAGCAGCTTTACGGGCCCGCGAGGATATAATTCACCCCTCCACTTT.

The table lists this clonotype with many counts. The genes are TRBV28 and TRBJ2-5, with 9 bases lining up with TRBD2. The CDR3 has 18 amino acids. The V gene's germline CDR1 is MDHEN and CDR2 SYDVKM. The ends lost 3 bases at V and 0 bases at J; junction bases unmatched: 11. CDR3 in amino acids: CASSLERLAGQYQETQYF. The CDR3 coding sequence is TGTGCCAGCAGTTTGGAAAGGCTAGCGGGGCAGTACCAAGAGACCCAGTACTTC.

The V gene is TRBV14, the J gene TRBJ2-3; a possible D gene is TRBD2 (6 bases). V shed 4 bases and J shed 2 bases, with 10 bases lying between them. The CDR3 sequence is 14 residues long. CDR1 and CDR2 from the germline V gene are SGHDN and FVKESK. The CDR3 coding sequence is TGTGCCAGCAGCCTCGGGGGAGACACAGATACGCAGTATTTT. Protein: CASSLGGDTDTQYF.

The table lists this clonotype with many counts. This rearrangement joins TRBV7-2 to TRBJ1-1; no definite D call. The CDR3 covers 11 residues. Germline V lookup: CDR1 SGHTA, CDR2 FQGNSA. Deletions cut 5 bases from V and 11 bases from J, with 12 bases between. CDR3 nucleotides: TGTGCCAGCAGCCCCCCCCCGGTGGCTTTCTTT. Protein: CASSPPPVAFF.

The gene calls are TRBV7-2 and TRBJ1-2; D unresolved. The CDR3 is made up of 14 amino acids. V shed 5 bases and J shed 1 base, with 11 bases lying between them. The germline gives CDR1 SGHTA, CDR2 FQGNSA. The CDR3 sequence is CASSPGVSNYGYTF. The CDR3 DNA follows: TGTGCCAGCAGCCCCGGTGTCAGTAACTATGGCTACACCTTC.

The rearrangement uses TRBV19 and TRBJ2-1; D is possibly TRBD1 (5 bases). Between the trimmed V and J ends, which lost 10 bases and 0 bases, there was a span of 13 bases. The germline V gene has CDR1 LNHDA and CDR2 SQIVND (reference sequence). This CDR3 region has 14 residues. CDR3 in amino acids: CATQDSPSYNEQFF. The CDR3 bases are TGTGCCACCCAAGACAGTCCCTCCTACAATGAGCAGTTCTTC.